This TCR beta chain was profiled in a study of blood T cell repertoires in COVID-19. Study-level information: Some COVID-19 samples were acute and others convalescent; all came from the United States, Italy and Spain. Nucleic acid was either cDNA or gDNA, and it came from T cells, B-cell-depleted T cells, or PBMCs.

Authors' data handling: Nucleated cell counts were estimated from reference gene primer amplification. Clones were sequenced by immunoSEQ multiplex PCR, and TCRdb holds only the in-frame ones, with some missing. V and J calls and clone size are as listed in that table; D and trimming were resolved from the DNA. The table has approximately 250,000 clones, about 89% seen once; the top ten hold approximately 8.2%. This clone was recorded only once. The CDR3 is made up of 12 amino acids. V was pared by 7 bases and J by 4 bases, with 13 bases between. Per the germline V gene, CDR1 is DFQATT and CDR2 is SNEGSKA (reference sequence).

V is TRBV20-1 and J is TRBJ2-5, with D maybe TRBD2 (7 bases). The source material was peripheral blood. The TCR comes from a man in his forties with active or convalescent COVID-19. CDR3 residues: CSVSRGGETQYF. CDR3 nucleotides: TGCAGTGTTAGTAGGGGGGGAGAGACCCAGTACTTC.